One and the same sample provided the 21 T cell receptor beta chains below, sequenced in a study of shared clonotypes between healthy human individuals. The table came from immunoSEQ multiplex PCR; TCRdb's copy has only in-frame clones and leaves some out. The sample lists 1,500,000 or so clones; around 97% were seen once. The specimen was naive CD4+ T cells sorted from blood. As for subset: CD45RA+ positively selected. All receptors come from a man aged 25 to 40 in good health.

On this clone itself: The identical CDR3 is also encoded by other nucleotide sequences in the sample. The rearrangement joins TRBV7-2 to TRBJ2-7; D is uncertain. The V and J ends lost 4 bases and 5 bases respectively, with 6 bases between them. The CDR3 spans 11 residues. CDR1 SGHTA and CDR2 FQGNSA come from the germline V gene. Here the CDR3 DNA reads TGTGCCAGCAGCTCACTAAACGAGCAGTACTTC. As protein: CASSSLNEQYF.

This clone was counted once. The chain employs TRBV29-1 and TRBJ2-7; TRBD2 agrees at 8 bases. From germline, CDR1 is SQVTM and CDR2 ANQGSEA. Trimming removed 3 bases from V and 5 bases from J; junction bases left unmatched: 6. The CDR3 contains 13 residues. The CDR3 DNA sequence: TGCAGCGTTGATCCCAGCGGGAGTAACGAGCAGTACTTC. It specifies CSVDPSGSNEQYF.

This sequence joins TRBV7-2 and TRBJ2-7; 8 nucleotides line up with TRBD2. The J segment lost 6 bases and the V segment lost 5 bases, leaving 3 bases of the junction unmatched. Germline CDR1 is SGHTA and CDR2 is FQGNSA. The CDR3 runs 12 residues. DNA of the CDR3: TGTGCCAGCAGCGGGACTAGGGCCGAGCAGTACTTC. It codes for CASSGTRAEQYF.

The CDR3 protein is CASTLGGRVYEQYF. The CDR3 DNA reads TGTGCCAGCACCCTGGGGGGGCGGGTCTACGAGCAGTACTTC. This chain uses TRBV28 with TRBJ2-7; tentatively, D is TRBD2 (7 bases). Trimming removed 7 bases at V and 3 bases at J, with 16 bases between. CDR3 length equals 14 residues. Germline-derived CDR1 and CDR2 are MDHEN and SYDVKM.

The V call is TRBV7-9, the J call TRBJ1-2; D gene uncertain. There are 13 residues in the CDR3. V gave up 3 bases and J gave up 2 bases, with 7 bases separating them. Germline V CDR1 and CDR2: SEHNR, FQNEAQ (reference sequence). CDR3 in DNA: TGTGCCAGCAGCTTTACTGAGAACTATGGCTACACCTTC. Its translation is CASSFTENYGYTF. Together with reference TRBV7-9 and TRBJ1-2, the CDR3 gives the full variable domain: DTGVSQNPRHKITKRGQNVTFRCDPISEHNRLYWYRQTLGQGPEFLTYFQNEAQLEKSRLLSDRFSAERPKGSFSTLEIQRTEQGDSAMYLCASSFTENYGYTFGSGTRLTVV.

The gene calls are TRBV6-5 and TRBJ2-5, with a tentative D call TRBD1 (6 bases). There are 15 residues in the CDR3. Germline values: CDR1 MNHEY, CDR2 SVGAGI. V dropped 2 bases and J dropped 2 bases, with 12 bases sitting between them. CDR3 region: CASSYRQGHQETQYF. CDR3 sequence (DNA): TGTGCCAGCAGTTACCGGCAGGGGCATCAAGAGACCCAGTACTTC.

This chain joins TRBV11-2 and TRBJ2-7; weak D call: TRBD1 (5 bases). V dropped 5 bases and J dropped 2 bases, with 10 bases sitting between them. The CDR3 covers 13 residues. From germline, CDR1 is SGHAT and CDR2 FQNNGV. The CDR3 region has the DNA TGTGCCAGCAGCCGCGGACATCCCTACGAGCAGTACTTC. This codes for CASSRGHPYEQYF.

The chain recombines TRBV15 with TRBJ2-2, with D unresolved. Trimming took off 0 bases at V and 7 bases at J, with 15 bases between the two ends. The germline V gene has CDR1 LNHNV and CDR2 YYDKDF (reference sequence). This CDR3 spans 16 amino acids. The CDR3 region has the DNA TGTGCCACCAGCAGAGATGTAGTAGCAGCGAACGGGGAGCTGTTTTTT. Translating it yields CATSRDVVAANGELFF.

The chain couples TRBV5-1 to TRBJ2-2, with unresolved D. Per the germline V gene, CDR1 is SGHRS and CDR2 is YFSETQ. Trimming took 0 bases from V and 1 from J, leaving 4 bases between them. The CDR3 runs 14 residues. CDR3 in DNA: TGCGCCAGCAGCTTGGACCTGAACACCGGGGAGCTGTTTTTT. Protein: CASSLDLNTGELFF.

The chain combines TRBV7-9 with TRBJ2-7; TRBD1 agrees at 7 bases. CDR1 is SEHNR and CDR2 is FQNEAQ in the germline V gene (reference sequence). The CDR3 is 15 amino acids. V lost 4 bases, J lost 0 bases, and 6 bases stayed unmatched. DNA for the CDR3: TGTGCCAGCAGCTCCCCGACAGGGTACTCCTACGAGCAGTACTTC. Its protein is CASSSPTGYSYEQYF.

This clone was seen once. The chain carries TRBV5-1 and TRBJ2-3; 16 bases are a match to TRBD2. Trimming took 3 bases from V and 8 from J; bases not matched to a gene: 9. CDR1 and CDR2 (germline): SGHRS, YFSETQ. The CDR3 has 17 residues. CDR3 sequence (DNA): TGCGCCAGCAGCTGGGGACTAGCGGGAGGGCCGGAAGGTACGCAGTATTTT. Translation gives CASSWGLAGGPEGTQYF.

This clone was detected once. V gene TRBV7-9 combines with J gene TRBJ2-7; 8 bases map to TRBD2. V was pared by 4 bases and J by 1 base, with 9 bases of the junction left unmatched. Germline CDR1 is SEHNR and CDR2 is FQNEAQ (reference sequence). This CDR3 is built from 16 residues. The CDR3 nucleotides read TGTGCCAGCAGCTCCTCTCCGCGGGAGGCGTCCTACGAGCAGTACTTC. Translating gives CASSSSPREASYEQYF.

The rearrangement joins TRBV18 to TRBJ2-5; 7 nucleotides agree with TRBD2. V lost 5 bases to trimming and J lost 5 bases; unmatched junction nucleotides: 14. The CDR3 loop spans 16 amino acids. Germline CDR1 is KGHSH and CDR2 is LQKENI. Here the CDR3 reads CASSSNGPGLSETQYF. The DNA for the CDR3 is TGTGCCAGCTCATCCAATGGTCCGGGACTATCGGAGACCCAGTACTTC.

V gene TRBV5-4 combines with J gene TRBJ2-5; D not certain. Germline assignment: CDR1 SGHNT and CDR2 YYREEE (reference sequence). Between the trimmed V and J ends, which lost 3 bases and 1 base, there was a span of 4 bases. There are 12 residues in the CDR3. CDR3 region: CASSSIQETQYF. CDR3 nucleotides: TGTGCCAGCAGCTCTATCCAAGAGACCCAGTACTTC. The whole variable domain, filled in from reference TRBV5-4 and TRBJ2-5, reads ETGVTQSPTHLIKTRGQQVTLRCSSQSGHNTVSWYQQALGQGPQFIFQYYREEENGRGNFPPRFSGLQFPNYSSELNVNALELDDSALYLCASSSIQETQYFGPGTRLLVL.

V is TRBV10-3 and J is TRBJ2-4; D is tentatively TRBD1 or TRBD2 (6 bases each). The ends were cut back, 1 base at V and 15 bases at J, with 16 bases in the middle. This CDR3 contains 13 residues. CDR1 and CDR2 (germline): ENHRY, SYGVKD. CDR3 amino acids: CAISEWGRGPAYF. The CDR3 DNA reads TGTGCCATCAGTGAGTGGGGGCGGGGACCCGCGTACTTC.

The rearrangement joins TRBV6-1 to TRBJ2-3, with a possible D match to TRBD1 (6 bases). The V end lost 7 bases, the J end lost 4 bases, and 12 bases lay between the germline ends. Germline V CDR1 and CDR2: MNHNS, SASEGT. CDR3 length: 13 residues. CDR3: CASIQQGADTQYF. Written as DNA, the CDR3 is TGTGCCAGCATCCAACAGGGTGCAGATACGCAGTATTTT.

In DNA form, the CDR3 reads TGTGCCAGTAGGTTGGACGGCGGCAATGAGCAGTTCTTC. Translation gives CASRLDGGNEQFF. The V gene is TRBV19, the J gene TRBJ2-1; D remains unclear. Germline V gene data show CDR1 as LNHDA and CDR2 as SQIVND (reference sequence). This CDR3 has 13 amino acids. Trimming pared 6 bases from V and 6 bases from J, leaving 12 bases between.

The chain joins TRBV29-1 to TRBJ2-3, with 8 bases matching TRBD1. CDR3 size: 13 residues. V was pared by 6 bases and J by 2 bases, with 4 bases of the junction left unmatched. Germline V lookup: CDR1 SQVTM, CDR2 ANQGSEA. CDR3 sequence: CSVRTGTTDTQYF. CDR3 nucleotide sequence: TGCAGCGTCCGGACAGGGACCACAGATACGCAGTATTTT.

V gene TRBV9 combines with J gene TRBJ2-3; D unresolved. The CDR3 spans 14 residues. V was cut by 5 bases and J by 0 bases, with 10 bases left in between. The V gene's germline CDR1 is SGDLS and CDR2 YYNGEE. CDR3 DNA: TGTGCCAGCAGTAGCCCCAGAAGCACAGATACGCAGTATTTT. The encoded protein is CASSSPRSTDTQYF. Variable domain in full (rest from reference TRBV9 and TRBJ2-3): DSGVTQTPKHLITATGQRVTLRCSPRSGDLSVYWYQQSLDQGLQFLIQYYNGEERAKGNILERFSAQQFPDLHSELNLSSLELGDSALYFCASSSPRSTDTQYFGPGTRLTVL.

The chain links TRBV28 to TRBJ1-5; no reliable D call. The CDR3 runs to 12 residues. V was clipped by 5 bases and J by 9 bases, with 11 bases between them. Per the germline V gene, CDR1 is MDHEN and CDR2 is SYDVKM. CDR3 nucleotides: TGTGCCAGCAGTCCAGGATTTTGGCCCCAGCATTTT. This translates into CASSPGFWPQHF.

This clone was seen once. The chain uses TRBV7-9 and TRBJ2-7, with a possible D match to TRBD1 (6 bases). Germline-derived CDR1 and CDR2 are SEHNR and FQNEAQ (reference sequence). V lost 3 bases to trimming and J lost 5 bases, with 11 bases between them. The CDR3 extends over 13 amino acids. CDR3 sequence reads: CASSFRGGDEQYF. CDR3 nucleotides: TGTGCCAGCAGCTTCAGGGGCGGCGACGAGCAGTACTTC.